This is a list of T cell receptor beta chains from one sample in a study of blood T cells in healthy people across ages. Using its own MiXCR run on the 5' RACE reads, TCRdb lists one record per CDR3 protein. The sample lists 1.5 million to 2 million distinct CDR3 sequences, 39% occurring once. The specimen was blood. These receptors were taken from a human donor in good health. Each CDR3 is given without its conserved first and last residue.

length: 11; V: TRBV7-2; CDR3: ASGSRGGSEQY
length: 12; V: TRBV7-9; CDR3: ASSPAVDNQPQH
length: 14; V: TRBV6-1; CDR3: ASSGTGTGGTDTQY
length: 10; V: TRBV6-6; CDR3: ASRSTVWEQY
length: 12; V: TRBV27; CDR3: ASRVLAGGYEQY
length: 14; V: TRBV4-1; CDR3: ASSHPRVKGQETQY
length: 12; V: TRBV12-3/TRBV12-4; CDR3: ASSLTGAIDGYT
length: 11; V: TRBV20-1; CDR3: SAGRGRDYEQY
length: 11; V: TRBV12-3/TRBV12-4; CDR3: ASTMVVTGELF
length: 12; V: TRBV7-9; CDR3: ASSGTQNNYGYT
length: 14; V: TRBV6-5; CDR3: ASSYSAYGEGYGYT
length: 11; V: TRBV7-2; CDR3: ASSLRTNQPQH
length: 15; V: TRBV20-1; CDR3: SALVQGKGRPRETQY
length: 11; V: TRBV15; CDR3: ATSSVRAYEQY
length: 12; V: TRBV7-9; CDR3: ASSFPTVTYEQY
length: 12; V: TRBV7-6; CDR3: ASSFGRVYNEQF
length: 13; V: TRBV19; CDR3: ASSITAGVYNEQF
length: 12; V: TRBV6-5; CDR3: ASSQTGGNTEAF
length: 14; V: TRBV3-1; CDR3: ASSQRRTGNGETQY
length: 13; V: TRBV29-1; CDR3: SVDTDTAPYNEQF
length: 12; V: TRBV20-1; CDR3: SVAGEGNTDTQY
length: 13; V: TRBV9; CDR3: ASSGETGGDYGYT
length: 13; V: TRBV7-9; CDR3: ASSETGPKDTEAF
length: 15; V: TRBV5-1; CDR3: ASSSPRDLSGANVLT
length: 13; V: TRBV20-1; CDR3: SAPHAGSGSGKLF
length: 13; V: TRBV29-1; CDR3: SVLKQGARTPEAF
length: 12; V: TRBV20-1; CDR3: SARDSLGVETQY
length: 18; V: TRBV7-8; CDR3: ASIPAGWPGQGPPLNEQF